This T cell receptor (beta chain) was identified in a study of Graves' ophthalmopathy and Graves' hyperthyroidism. Details on this clonotype: Its antigen is as yet unknown.

Germline trimming cut 1 base from V and 2 bases from J; bases unmatched to any gene: 5. Germline V gene lookup returns CDR1 SGHKS and CDR2 YYEKEE (reference sequence). This CDR3 has 15 residues. Fresh peripheral blood, 8.5 to 10 ml, was the PBMC source. Researchers took RNA transcripts and amplified TCR beta CDR3 regions from them. Second-round multiplex PCR came after a first-round RT-PCR that employed HTBI primers. In TCRdb, the multiplex PCR reads were re-called with MiXCR into one record per CDR3 protein. Here the sample spans approximately 500,000 distinct CDR3 sequences, approximately 15% being singletons. Study-wide results and limits: Prediction of ophthalmopathy progression reached about 71% sensitivity and around 75% specificity.

Sequenced material: blood. The sequence was collected from a woman aged 25 to 39 with Graves' ophthalmopathy. This chain uses TRBV5-5 with TRBJ2-7; 8 bases fit TRBD1. CDR3 sequence reads: CASSLSGQETYEQYF. The CDR3 region has the DNA TGTGCCAGCAGCTTGTCGGGACAGGAGACCTACGAGCAGTACTTC. The full variable domain, with the rest looked up from reference TRBV5-5 and TRBJ2-7, is DAGVTQSPTHLIKTRGQQVTLRCSPISGHKSVSWYQQVLGQGPQFIFQYYEKEERGRGNFPDRFSARQFPNYSSELNVNALLLGDSALYLCASSLSGQETYEQYFGPGTRLTVT.